Listed below are T cell receptor beta chains from one sample, sequenced in a study of blood T cell repertoires in COVID-19. The table came from immunoSEQ multiplex PCR; TCRdb's copy has only in-frame clones and leaves some out. This table has some 120,000 clones, 86% appearing once. Sequenced sample: peripheral blood. The receptors derive from a human donor in a cohort sampled during active COVID-19. Each CDR3 is given with its conserved first and last residue. A D gene is named only where the DNA matches it firmly. A clone size is listed for some rows: how often the clone was seen (once, few, many), or a class if it is expanded.

j_call cdr3_length clone_size v_call d_call cdr3_nt cdr3_aa
TRBJ2-2 13 NA TRBV28 NA TGTGCCAGCAGCCTACAAGTCGGGGGGGAGCTGTTTTTT CASSLQVGGELFF
TRBJ1-2 14 NA TRBV5-4 NA TGTGCCAGCAGCTTGGCGCGGATTAACTATGGCTACACCTTC CASSLARINYGYTF
TRBJ2-3 17 NA TRBV24-1 TRBD2 TGTGCCACCAGTGACCACAGGACTAGCGGGAGCACAGATACGCAGTATTTT CATSDHRTSGSTDTQYF
TRBJ1-2 16 NA TRBV11-2 TRBD1 TGTGCCAGCAGCGAAACCGGGACAGCCAACTCGTATGGCTACACCTTC CASSETGTANSYGYTF
TRBJ2-5 16 medium-sized TRBV28 TRBD2 TGTGCCAGCAGTATCAAGGTAGCGGGAGGACAAGAGACCCAGTACTTC CASSIKVAGGQETQYF
TRBJ2-3 17 once TRBV12-5 NA TGTGCTAGTGGTTTCCCCGATACTACTAGGAGCACAGATACGCAGTATTTT CASGFPDTTRSTDTQYF
TRBJ2-3 15 NA TRBV14 NA TGTGCCAGCAGCCAAGAGGGTATGAGAGGGCCTACGCAGTATTTT CASSQEGMRGPTQYF
TRBJ2-7 11 NA TRBV29-1 NA TGCAGCGGAACTACATTAGGCGAGCAGTACTTC CSGTTLGEQYF
TRBJ2-5 15 NA TRBV1 NA TGCACCACCTCAATACTAGCGGGAGAGGGGGAGACCCAGTACTTC CTTSILAGEGETQYF
TRBJ1-6 14 NA TRBV28 TRBD1 TGTGCCAGCACCGCCGGGACAGGAGGTTCACCCCTCCACTTT CASTAGTGGSPLHF
TRBJ2-2 15 NA TRBV7-2 NA TGTGCCAGCAGTCGCGGGCCTCAAAGCACCGGGGAGCTGTTTTTT CASSRGPQSTGELFF
TRBJ2-7 15 NA TRBV19 TRBD2 TGTGCCAGTACCCGCGGGGTAGCGGGCTCCTACGAGCAGTACTTC CASTRGVAGSYEQYF
TRBJ2-1 15 NA TRBV28 TRBD2 TGTGCCGGCTCTTTAAGCGGGAGGATCTACAATGAGCAGTTCTTC CAGSLSGRIYNEQFF
TRBJ2-3 16 NA TRBV27 TRBD2 TGTGCCAGCAGTTTACTTAAACTAGCGAGAACAGATACGCAGTATTTT CASSLLKLARTDTQYF
TRBJ2-7 16 NA TRBV3-1/TRBV3-2 NA TGTGCCAGCAGCCGCCAACTAACGGCGGGGCCTTACGAGCAGTACTTC CASSRQLTAGPYEQYF
TRBJ1-1 12 once TRBV7-8 NA TGTGCCAGCAGCTTTCGGAACACTGAAGCTTTCTTT CASSFRNTEAFF
TRBJ2-1 13 NA TRBV10-3 NA TGTGCCATCAGTGAACGGGGGGCGGATGAGCAGTTCTTC CAISERGADEQFF
TRBJ1-1 15 NA TRBV5-4 TRBD1 TGTGCCAGCAGCTTGGAGGGACAGGGGGCCGGGAGAGCTTTCTTT CASSLEGQGAGRAFF
TRBJ1-1 13 NA TRBV7-2 NA TGTGCCAGCAGCTTAGGCAGAAACACTGAAGCTTTCTTT CASSLGRNTEAFF
TRBJ1-4 16 NA TRBV27 NA TGTGCCAGCGCATTACAGAGACAGGAAGGTCTTGAAAAACTGTTTTTT CASALQRQEGLEKLFF
TRBJ2-4 15 NA TRBV11-2 NA TGTGCCAGCAGTTTGACAGACTTAGCCAAAAACATTCAGTACTTC CASSLTDLAKNIQYF
TRBJ2-7 16 NA TRBV10-3 TRBD2 TGTGCCATCAGTGAGTCGATGGCGGGAGGGCCGGGAGAGCAGTACTTC CAISESMAGGPGEQYF
TRBJ2-2 18 NA TRBV19 TRBD1 TGTGCCAGTAGTATAGTAGGGCTGGACAGGGGGCCAACCGGGGAGCTGTTTTTT CASSIVGLDRGPTGELFF
TRBJ2-7 12 NA TRBV27 NA TGTGCCAGCAAAGGAGGGCCCTACGAGCAGTACTTC CASKGGPYEQYF
TRBJ1-3 13 NA TRBV7-2 NA TGTGCCAGCAGCTCTAGGTCGGGAAACACCATATATTTT CASSSRSGNTIYF
TRBJ2-1 14 once TRBV5-1 NA TGCGCCAGCAGCCGTATCGTCGGAGCCGATGAGCAGTTCTTC CASSRIVGADEQFF
TRBJ1-2 13 NA TRBV28 NA TGTGCCAGCAGTTTACCAGGGGCGGATGGCTACACCTTC CASSLPGADGYTF
TRBJ1-2 15 once TRBV11-2 TRBD1 TGTGCCAGCAGCTTAATTGGGTCAGGGGGCTCTGGCTACACCTTC CASSLIGSGGSGYTF
TRBJ1-2 14 NA TRBV10-2 TRBD1 TGCGCCAGCAGACCCGGGACAGGGGGTTATGGCTACACCTTC CASRPGTGGYGYTF
TRBJ2-7 13 NA TRBV3-1/TRBV3-2 NA TGTGCCAGAGCCCAGCGGAACGACTACGAGCAGTACTTC CARAQRNDYEQYF
TRBJ2-7 16 NA TRBV6-5 TRBD2 TGTGCCAGCAGTTACGTGGCGGGAGGGCCCCACTACGAGCAGTACTTC CASSYVAGGPHYEQYF
TRBJ2-1 15 NA TRBV6-5 TRBD1 TGTGCCAGCAGTCCGGACAGGAGTTACCCCAATGAGCAGTTCTTC CASSPDRSYPNEQFF
TRBJ2-2 12 NA TRBV28 NA TGTGCCAGCACAGAAAACACCGGGGAGCTGTTTTTT CASTENTGELFF
TRBJ2-1 15 NA TRBV4-1 NA TGCGCCAGCAGCCGGATGGTCCCAGCGACCAATGAGCAGTTCTTC CASSRMVPATNEQFF
TRBJ1-6 16 few TRBV18 TRBD1 TGTGCCAGCTCACCAGGGACAGGGGGCAGGTTCGGACCCCTCCACTTT CASSPGTGGRFGPLHF
TRBJ2-3 14 NA TRBV28 TRBD2 TGTGCCAGCAGGCGCGGACTAGCGGGAGATACGCAGTATTTT CASRRGLAGDTQYF
TRBJ2-5 15 NA TRBV27 TRBD2 TGTGCCAGCAGTCAAACCCCTAGCGGAAAAGAGACCCAGTACTTC CASSQTPSGKETQYF
TRBJ2-7 15 NA TRBV3-1/TRBV3-2 NA TGTGCCAGTTCCTTTGGGGGACATTACACCTACGAGCAGTACTTC CASSFGGHYTYEQYF
TRBJ1-4 14 NA TRBV5-1 NA TGCGCCAGCAGCTTGGCGGTTTCCAATGAAAAACTGTTTTTT CASSLAVSNEKLFF
TRBJ1-1 15 once TRBV9 TRBD1 TGTGCCAGCAGCGAGGGGGGACAGTTGAACACTGAAGCTTTCTTT CASSEGGQLNTEAFF
TRBJ2-7 16 few TRBV10-2 TRBD1 TGCGCCAGCAGTGAGTTAGGGACAGTCCAATCCTACGAGCAGTACTTC CASSELGTVQSYEQYF
TRBJ2-7 15 NA TRBV5-1 TRBD1 TGCGCCAGCAGCTTAAACAGGGGGACGACCTACGAGCAGTACTTC CASSLNRGTTYEQYF
TRBJ2-3 17 NA TRBV12-5 TRBD2 TGTGCTAGTGCTCCGGGACTAGCGGGTGGGGGCAGAGATACGCAGTATTTT CASAPGLAGGGRDTQYF
TRBJ2-3 17 once TRBV7-9 TRBD2 TGTGCCAGCAGCCACCCAGCGGGACTCCTCTCAATGGATACGCAGTATTTT CASSHPAGLLSMDTQYF
TRBJ1-6 16 NA TRBV3-1/TRBV3-2 TRBD1 TGTGCCAGCAGCCAAGGGACGGGGCAGGGGGGTGCACCCCTCCACTTT CASSQGTGQGGAPLHF
TRBJ1-1 13 once TRBV10-1 NA TGCGCCAGCAGTGAACAGGGTAACACTGAAGCTTTCTTT CASSEQGNTEAFF
TRBJ1-6 15 NA TRBV19 TRBD1 TGTGCCAGTAGTACCCTGGACAGGGAAAGTGCACCCCTCCACTTT CASSTLDRESAPLHF
TRBJ2-7 13 NA TRBV28 TRBD1 TGTGCCAGCAGTTGGACAGGAATCTACGAGCAGTACTTC CASSWTGIYEQYF
TRBJ1-3 14 NA TRBV6-5 NA TGTGCCAGCTCGACCGGGAACTCTGGAAACACCATATATTTT CASSTGNSGNTIYF
TRBJ1-1 15 NA TRBV28 NA TGTGCCAGCAGTGATGACCGGACAGCAGATCAGAAAGCTTTCTTT CASSDDRTADQKAFF
TRBJ2-7 14 NA TRBV5-1 TRBD1 TGCGCCAGCAGAGTGACAGGGTACTCCTACGAGCAGTACTTC CASRVTGYSYEQYF
TRBJ1-1 13 NA TRBV19 TRBD1 TGTGCCAGTAAAGAGGGGGCAGGGACTGAAGCTTTCTTT CASKEGAGTEAFF
TRBJ2-7 17 NA TRBV3-1/TRBV3-2 TRBD2 TGTGCCAGCAGCCAAGAGATTGGCGGGAGAGGCTCCTACGAGCAGTACTTC CASSQEIGGRGSYEQYF
TRBJ1-2 14 once TRBV6-5 TRBD1 TGTGCCAGCCACTACAGGGGGGTGGACTATGGCTACACCTTC CASHYRGVDYGYTF